The 25 T cell receptor beta chains in this list originate from one sample, sequenced in a study of cytomegalovirus exposure and HLA in healthy donors. 13 Jbeta primers and 60 Vbeta primers were used for the PCR. Only in-frame clones appear in the TCRdb table, and some are missing; sequencing was by immunoSEQ multiplex PCR. The table includes under 150,000 clones, approximately 80% detected once. The specimen sequenced was PBMCs. The source is a middle-aged woman in good health and CMV-seronegative.

This clone was observed a single time. The rearrangement joins TRBV4-3 to TRBJ1-6; tentatively, D is TRBD1 (5 bases). This CDR3 has 16 residues. Between the trimmed V and J ends, which lost 0 bases and 13 bases, there was a span of 19 bases. Germline CDR1 is LGHNA and CDR2 is YSLEER. The DNA for the CDR3 is TGCGCCAGCAGCCAAGACTTTGGGGGAGGGGTCTTGCCCCTCCACTTT. Its protein is CASSQDFGGGVLPLHF.

V usage is TRBV5-1 and J usage is TRBJ1-1; 11 positions match TRBD1. Germline values: CDR1 SGHRS, CDR2 YFSETQ. J was trimmed by 5 bases and V by 4 bases; bases with no gene match: 16. CDR3 length: 18 residues. The DNA of the CDR3 is TGCGCCAGCAGCACCCGGGGAGGGACAGGGGGGAGTGGAACTGAAGCTTTCTTT. Protein product: CASSTRGGTGGSGTEAFF.

The rearrangement uses TRBV2 and TRBJ2-5, with TRBD2 identical over 13 bases. CDR3 length: 15 amino acids. Germline V gives CDR1 SNHLY, CDR2 FYNNEI. The V and J ends lost 1 base and 8 bases, in that order; junction bases with no gene match: 4. CDR3 loop: CASSEVTSGGPTQYF. CDR3 bases: TGTGCCAGCAGTGAAGTGACTAGCGGGGGGCCTACCCAGTACTTC.

The chain is built from TRBV7-2 and TRBJ2-4; D is ambiguous. Trimming stripped 0 bases from V and 0 bases from J, with 9 bases between. CDR3 length equals 16 residues. CDR1 is SGHTA and CDR2 is FQGNSA in the germline V gene. CDR3 sequence: CASSLASRAAKNIQYF. CDR3 nucleotide sequence: TGTGCCAGCAGCTTAGCCTCACGAGCAGCCAAAAACATTCAGTACTTC.

The J gene is TRBJ1-1, the V gene TRBV2; D is possibly TRBD1 (5 bases). V lost 4 bases and J lost 6, with 18 bases in between. CDR1 SNHLY and CDR2 FYNNEI come from the germline V gene. The CDR3 loop spans 15 amino acids. The CDR3, as DNA: TGTGCCAGCAGTGGGATTACAGTAGGGGTGCCTGAAGCTTTCTTT. It translates to CASSGITVGVPEAFF.

The V gene is TRBV10-3, the J gene TRBJ2-3, with 8 bases lining up with TRBD2. The length of the CDR3 is 14 residues. Germline loops: CDR1 ENHRY, CDR2 SYGVKD. The junction had 11 bases not matched to a gene; V was cut back by 10 bases and J by 5 bases. DNA for the CDR3: TGTGCCACCAACGGGAGGGCCGCCGGAGATACGCAGTATTTT. Translating gives CATNGRAAGDTQYF.

The gene calls are TRBV9 and TRBJ1-2, with unresolved D. CDR1 and CDR2 from the germline V gene are SGDLS and YYNGEE. Trimming stripped 0 bases from V and 8 bases from J, with 20 bases between. The CDR3 runs 16 residues. Written as DNA, the CDR3 is TGTGCCAGCAGCGTAGACATGGGGAGCGCTAGTTTGGGCTACACCTTC. Protein sequence: CASSVDMGSASLGYTF.

This clone has a handful of counts. The gene calls are TRBV15 and TRBJ2-5; a possible D gene is TRBD2 (6 bases). Deletions cut 7 bases from V and 5 bases from J, with 8 bases between. In germline, CDR1 is LNHNV, CDR2 YYDKDF (reference sequence). This CDR3 contains 11 residues. For the CDR3, the DNA is TGTGCCACCACTGGGGGGGAGACCCAGTACTTC. Translating gives CATTGGETQYF.

The chain uses TRBV2 and TRBJ2-5; possible D gene TRBD2, 6 bases. This CDR3 region has 14 residues. Germline CDR1 and CDR2: SNHLY and FYNNEI. V dropped 6 bases and J dropped 4 bases, with 15 bases sitting between them. The CDR3 is CASRVPGARETQYF. CDR3 DNA sequence: TGTGCCAGCAGGGTACCGGGAGCCAGAGAGACCCAGTACTTC.

V and J are TRBV29-1 and TRBJ2-7, with 10 nucleotides matching TRBD2. The CDR3 has 16 amino acids. CDR1 is SQVTM and CDR2 is ANQGSEA in the germline V gene. V lost 0 bases and J lost 4; bases outside the gene matches: 9. CDR3 amino acids: CSVEDGTSGREYEQYF. CDR3 in DNA: TGCAGCGTTGAAGATGGAACCAGCGGGAGGGAATACGAGCAGTACTTC.

This clone was counted a single time. This chain joins TRBV6-5 and TRBJ1-1, with 9 bases fitting TRBD1. In germline, CDR1 is MNHEY, CDR2 SVGAGI. The CDR3 spans 14 residues. The ends lost 2 bases at V and 4 bases at J; junction bases unmatched: 2. CDR3 residues: CASSYGTGTTEAFF. CDR3 bases: TGTGCCAGCAGTTACGGGACAGGGACCACTGAAGCTTTCTTT.

The chain carries TRBV19 and TRBJ1-5; TRBD1 is a possible D gene (6 bases). The germline V gene encodes CDR1 LNHDA and CDR2 SQIVND (reference sequence). V was pared by 5 bases and J by 4 bases, with 27 bases between. The CDR3 totals 19 residues. CDR3 DNA sequence: TGTGCCAGTAGTTTATTCGGGGACACGGGGGGCCCTGATAATCAGCCCCAGCATTTT. It encodes CASSLFGDTGGPDNQPQHF.

This sequence joins TRBV13 and TRBJ2-7, with D hard to call. The CDR3 has 13 residues. Looked up from germline, CDR1 is PRHDT and CDR2 is FYEKMQ (reference sequence). V was clipped by 1 base and J by 4 bases, with 8 bases between them. The CDR3 DNA follows: TGTGCCAGCAGCTTAGCCCTCAGTTACGAGCAGTACTTC. Protein sequence: CASSLALSYEQYF.

The chain is built from TRBV5-4 and TRBJ1-2; 10 positions match TRBD1. Germline CDR1 reads SGHNT; CDR2 reads YYREEE (reference sequence). V lost 4 bases, J lost 3 bases, and 6 bases stayed unmatched. The CDR3 consists of 15 residues. CDR3 residues: CASSTGGTGDYGYTF. In DNA form, the CDR3 reads TGTGCCAGCAGCACCGGGGGGACAGGGGACTATGGCTACACCTTC.

CDR3 coding DNA: TGTGCCAGCAGCTTGGGGACAGGGGCCCCTGGGACTGAAGCTTTCTTT. Translating it yields CASSLGTGAPGTEAFF. The chain combines TRBV5-8 with TRBJ1-1; 9 positions agree with TRBD1. CDR3 length: 16 residues. V shed 0 bases, J shed 5 bases, and the junction held 8 bases outside the gene matches. Germline CDR1 SGHTS, CDR2 YDEGEE.

The chain employs TRBV5-4 and TRBJ2-2; tentative D call: TRBD1 (5 bases). The V end was cut by 4 bases, the J end by 2 bases, with 12 bases between. CDR1 and CDR2 from the germline V gene are SGHNT and YYREEE (reference sequence). The CDR3 has 15 residues. The CDR3 protein is CASSAQQANTGELFF. In DNA form, the CDR3 reads TGTGCCAGCAGCGCCCAACAGGCCAACACCGGGGAGCTGTTTTTT.

The rearrangement uses TRBV5-8 and TRBJ2-3, with 10 bases that match TRBD1. Germline trimming cut 0 bases from V and 6 bases from J; bases unmatched to any gene: 4. Germline values: CDR1 SGHTS, CDR2 YDEGEE. CDR3 length: 15 residues. The CDR3 DNA is TGTGCCAGCAGCTTGGCCGGGACAGGGGCTGATACGCAGTATTTT. It yields the protein CASSLAGTGADTQYF.

V is TRBV6-5 and J is TRBJ2-5, with D possibly being TRBD2 (6 bases). The ends were cut back, 5 bases at V and 7 bases at J, with 11 bases in the middle. From germline, CDR1 is MNHEY and CDR2 SVGAGI. The CDR3 has 12 amino acids. CDR3 residues: CASSGLGGTQYF. The CDR3 DNA is TGTGCCAGCAGTGGACTCGGGGGGACCCAGTACTTC.

As concerns this clone: Other DNA variants within this sample encode the same CDR3. V and J are TRBV5-1 and TRBJ1-1; TRBD1 agrees at 8 bases. CDR1 is SGHRS, CDR2 YFSETQ, per germline. This CDR3 spans 14 amino acids. The trim removed 0 bases at V and 4 bases at J, leaving 2 bases unmatched. The CDR3 DNA is TGCGCCAGCAGCTTGGGGCAGGGGGCCACTGAAGCTTTCTTT. Protein sequence: CASSLGQGATEAFF.

The chain combines TRBV19 with TRBJ2-5, with TRBD2 as a possible D gene (6 bases). The germline V and J ends were trimmed by 6 bases and 7 bases, with 24 bases remaining between them. The CDR3 is 16 amino acids. Germline V CDR1 and CDR2: LNHDA, SQIVND (reference sequence). CDR3 coding DNA: TGTGCCAGTAGCAACCCGGGGATGGGAGGCGTAGGGACCCAGTACTTC. Its protein product is CASSNPGMGGVGTQYF.

The gene calls are TRBV1 and TRBJ1-2; TRBD1 is the table's D call, not checked against the DNA. TRBV1 represents a pseudogene. CDR3 size: 16 residues. CDR3 protein: CTSSQDSPSRGYGYTF. The CDR3 region has the DNA TGCACCAGCAGCCAAGATTCCCCGAGTAGGGGATATGGCTACACCTTC.

The chain recombines TRBV14 with TRBJ1-2, with D unresolved. V lost 3 bases and J 5 bases, leaving 13 bases between the germline ends. The germline V gene has CDR1 SGHDN and CDR2 FVKESK. This CDR3 region has 14 residues. The CDR3: CASSHRGSTYGYTF. The CDR3 DNA reads TGTGCCAGCAGCCATAGAGGCAGTACGTATGGCTACACCTTC.

This clone has just a few counts. At one boundary the junction diverges from the germline segment, which might be a read error. This chain links TRBV13 with TRBJ1-5; 11 bases match TRBD1. This CDR3 is 14 amino acids long. Germline-derived CDR1 and CDR2 are PRHDT and FYEKMQ (reference sequence). CDR3 amino acids: CASSVGTGGQPQHF. CDR3 bases: TGTGCCAGCAGCGTAGGGACAGGGGGTCAGCCCCAGCATTTT.

About this clone itself: One end of the junction fails to match germline, which may point to a read error. V is TRBV13 and J is TRBJ1-1, with 9 bases that match TRBD1. CDR1 is PRHDT, CDR2 FYEKMQ, per germline (reference sequence). The CDR3 contains 17 residues. The CDR3 coding sequence is TGTGCCAGCAGGTTAGCGGGACAGGGAAGCCCTTACACTGAAGCTTTCTTT. It codes for CASRLAGQGSPYTEAFF.

A word on this clone: This sample includes further DNA sequences coding for the same CDR3. The V call is TRBV7-9, the J call TRBJ1-4, with D hard to call. CDR1 and CDR2 from the germline V gene are SEHNR and FQNEAQ (reference sequence). CDR3 length: 18 residues. Trimming pared 0 bases from V and 0 bases from J, leaving 14 bases between. CDR3 sequence reads: CASSLARGRSATNEKLFF. The CDR3 DNA reads as TGTGCCAGCAGCTTAGCGCGCGGCAGATCGGCAACTAATGAAAAACTGTTTTTT.